The 17 T cell receptor beta chains below all came from one sample that was sequenced in a study of cytomegalovirus exposure and HLA in healthy donors (dated by TCRdb to 2017 to 2019). Library prep was done by the immunoSEQ multiplex PCR assay. The multiplex PCR relied on a mix of 60 forward primers for TCR Vbeta segments and 13 reverse primers for TCR Jbeta segments. Here the immuneACCESS table is served through TCRdb, limited to in-frame sequences with V and J called. Missing clones are a known gap in these copies; in checked studies unresolved V genes cover under half, and the rest lacks a known reason. Present in this sample are 55,000 to 80,000 clones, around 80% of which were seen just once. 1.5% to 2% of the sample is in the top ten clones. Source material: PBMCs. The receptor set was obtained from a man aged 18 to 29 in good health and CMV-seronegative.

This rearrangement joins TRBV6-5 to TRBJ1-5, with a weak D call TRBD1 (6 bases). V lost 4 bases and J 2 bases, leaving 9 bases between the germline ends. Per germline, CDR1 MNHEY and CDR2 SVGAGI. The CDR3 spans 14 residues. The CDR3 nucleotides read TGTGCCAGCAGTTCACAGGGAGGCAATCAGCCCCAGCATTTT. This encodes CASSSQGGNQPQHF.

The V call is TRBV5-5, the J call TRBJ2-7; 13 positions match TRBD2. Trimming took 2 bases from V and 6 from J; bases not matched to a gene: 5. The germline CDR1 and CDR2 sequences are SGHKS and YYEKEE (reference sequence). The CDR3 is 15 amino acids. The CDR3, as DNA: TGTGCCAGCAGCTTTACTAGCGGGAGGGCCCCCGAGCAGTACTTC. It codes for CASSFTSGRAPEQYF.

V and J are TRBV28 and TRBJ1-2, with D tentatively TRBD1 (6 bases). The V gene lost 3 bases and the J gene lost 6 bases, with 17 bases spanning the gap. CDR3 size: 15 residues. CDR1 and CDR2 (germline): MDHEN, SYDVKM. The CDR3 DNA sequence: TGTGCCAGCAGTTTCTTAGCCGGGACACTCAATGGCTACACCTTC. It encodes CASSFLAGTLNGYTF.

V and J are TRBV25-1 and TRBJ1-1, with 7 bases aligning to TRBD1. V lost 1 base to trimming and J lost 10 bases; unmatched junction nucleotides: 12. This CDR3 is 15 amino acids long. Germline-derived CDR1 and CDR2 are MGHDK and SYGVNS. The CDR3 reads CASSEWGQGVLRAFF. The CDR3 bases are TGTGCCAGCAGTGAATGGGGTCAGGGGGTACTTCGAGCTTTCTTT.

The V and J genes are TRBV4-3 and TRBJ1-2; possibly TRBD1 for D (5 bases). The V end lost 4 bases, the J end lost 2 bases, and 17 bases lay between the germline ends. This CDR3 has 16 residues. Per the germline V gene, CDR1 is LGHNA and CDR2 is YSLEER. The CDR3 spells CASSPAPLAGNYGYTF. The DNA for the CDR3 is TGCGCCAGCAGCCCTGCCCCCCTGGCAGGGAACTATGGCTACACCTTC.

Comments on this clone: One end of the junction is discordant with germline, which a read error may explain. The chain links TRBV4-3 to TRBJ2-5; 10 nucleotides agree with TRBD2. Germline V lookup: CDR1 LGHNA, CDR2 YSLEER. The CDR3 covers 16 residues. CDR3 loop: CASSPASGRGGETRYF. Written as DNA, the CDR3 is TGCGCCAGCAGCCCTGCAAGCGGGAGGGGTGGGGAGACCCGGTACTTC.

The V call is TRBV10-3, the J call TRBJ2-2; 10 bases match TRBD1. This CDR3 has 15 residues. V lost 6 bases, J lost 2 bases, and 3 bases stayed unmatched. Germline-derived CDR1 and CDR2 are ENHRY and SYGVKD. The CDR3 DNA sequence: TGTGCCATCAGGACAGGGGGCACAAACACCGGGGAGCTGTTTTTT. It codes for CAIRTGGTNTGELFF.

V and J are TRBV9 and TRBJ2-2, with D maybe TRBD1 (5 bases). The CDR3 length is 16 residues. Germline V gene data show CDR1 as SGDLS and CDR2 as YYNGEE. The V gene lost 7 bases and the J gene lost 1 base, with 17 bases spanning the gap. CDR3: CASAKMTEVNTGELFF. For the CDR3, the DNA is TGTGCCAGCGCTAAGATGACAGAGGTGAACACCGGGGAGCTGTTTTTT. Drawing the rest from reference TRBV9 and TRBJ2-2, the complete variable domain is DSGVTQTPKHLITATGQRVTLRCSPRSGDLSVYWYQQSLDQGLQFLIQYYNGEERAKGNILERFSAQQFPDLHSELNLSSLELGDSALYFCASAKMTEVNTGELFFGEGSRLTVL.

The genes are TRBV28 and TRBJ2-3, with 14 bases identical to TRBD2. The CDR3 extends over 21 amino acids. The V gene end was trimmed by 5 bases and the J gene end by 4 bases; junction bases not matched to a gene: 20. Germline V gene lookup returns CDR1 MDHEN and CDR2 SYDVKM. CDR3 nucleotide sequence: TGTGCCAGCAGTCCCCTCCCGGGACTAGCGGGAGAAAGAATGCGTGCAGATACGCAGTATTTT. Protein: CASSPLPGLAGERMRADTQYF.

This chain joins TRBV28 and TRBJ2-2; no clear D gene. Trimming removed 5 bases at V and 6 bases at J, with 10 bases between. Germline-derived CDR1 and CDR2 are MDHEN and SYDVKM. CDR3 length equals 13 residues. This chain's CDR3 is CASSPSVAGELFF. The CDR3 bases are TGTGCCAGCAGTCCGAGCGTCGCCGGGGAGCTGTTTTTT.

The chain is built from TRBV28 and TRBJ2-2; 8 bases are shared with TRBD1. The CDR3 is made up of 17 amino acids. After removal of 6 bases from V and 7 bases from J, the junction contained 16 bases not matched to a gene. Germline assignment: CDR1 MDHEN and CDR2 SYDVKM. CDR3 in amino acids: CASRTTGRGRVVGELFF. DNA for the CDR3: TGTGCCAGCAGGACCACGGGCAGGGGGCGCGTCGTCGGGGAGCTGTTTTTT.

This clone has only a few counts. The V call is TRBV7-2, the J call TRBJ2-7; no firm D call. The CDR3 consists of 12 residues. Germline CDR1 reads SGHTA; CDR2 reads FQGNSA. V was shortened by 0 bases and J by 5 bases, with 5 bases between the two germline ends. In nucleotides, the CDR3 is TGTGCCAGCAGCTTAGCTAGAGACGAGCAGTACTTC. This gives the protein CASSLARDEQYF.

The chain uses TRBV6-5 and TRBJ1-1; 7 nucleotides agree with TRBD1. The CDR3 is 15 amino acids. CDR1 and CDR2 from the germline V gene are MNHEY and SVGAGI. Trimming removed 0 bases from V and 7 bases from J; junction bases left unmatched: 8. CDR3 DNA sequence: TGTGCCAGCAGTTACTCACAGGGGATATCGGATGAAGCTTTCTTT. It codes for CASSYSQGISDEAFF.

V usage is TRBV6-5 and J usage is TRBJ2-3; D perhaps matches TRBD2 (6 bases). The length of the CDR3 is 12 residues. The V gene lost 8 bases and the J gene lost 4 bases, with 10 bases spanning the gap. Germline V gene data show CDR1 as MNHEY and CDR2 as SVGAGI. This CDR3 is CASRRGADTQYF. DNA for the CDR3: TGTGCCAGCCGGAGGGGCGCAGATACGCAGTATTTT.

This chain joins TRBV29-1 and TRBJ1-1; TRBD1 matches at 10 bases. This CDR3 is 14 amino acids long. Trimming cost V 7 bases and J 3 bases; bases outside gene matches: 8. Germline-derived CDR1 and CDR2 are SQVTM and ANQGSEA. CDR3 amino acids: CSAIPGQGYTEAFF. The CDR3 DNA sequence: TGCAGCGCAATACCGGGACAGGGGTACACTGAAGCTTTCTTT.

The rearrangement links TRBV12-5 to TRBJ1-1; D gene unclear. The V gene lost 1 base and the J gene lost 4 bases, with 7 bases spanning the gap. Germline V gene lookup returns CDR1 LGHNT and CDR2 FRNRAP. The CDR3 sequence is 13 residues long. DNA of the CDR3: TGTGCTAGTGGTTTGGGGGCAAGCACTGAAGCTTTCTTT. Protein product: CASGLGASTEAFF.

The J gene is TRBJ1-5, the V gene TRBV1; TRBD1 reflects the table's D call only, with no check against the DNA. TRBV1 is given as a pseudogene. The CDR3 length is 17 residues. CDR3 nucleotides: TGCACCAGCACCCAGTCTTCAGGGAATATTAGCAATCAGCCCCAGCATTTT. Translated, it gives CTSTQSSGNISNQPQHF.